The following is a T cell receptor beta chain sequence with its context. A single record per CDR3 protein comes from TCRdb applying MiXCR to the 5' RACE reads. The sample shows 45,000 to 60,000 distinct CDR3 sequences, roughly 19% of them seen only once. These data belong to a study of chronic HIV infection and antiretroviral therapy. Trimming left V 1 base short and J 8 bases short, with 21 bases between. Germline V gene data show CDR1 as MGHRA and CDR2 as YSYEKL. The CDR3 runs 17 residues. Sequencing was done on a sample of peripheral blood. This receptor was taken from an adult who had HIV and had not received antiretroviral therapy, or was an uninfected healthy control (not recorded which). The rearrangement uses TRBV4-1 and TRBJ2-4; the D gene is possibly TRBD2 (6 bases). The CDR3 DNA reads TGCGCCAGCAGCCAAGTCTTAACTCGGACGGGGGTAGACATTCAGTACTTC. Protein product: CASSQVLTRTGVDIQYF.